This entry describes one T cell receptor beta chain. The data belong to a study of blood T cell repertoires in COVID-19. The overall study: Material from acute and convalescent COVID-19 was sourced from the United States, Italy and Spain.

Germline CDR1 and CDR2: SGHRS and YFSETQ. V shed 6 bases and J 3 bases; nucleotides not matched to a gene: 5. The CDR3 runs 13 residues. Original methodology: Estimation of nucleated cell counts relied on the amplification of reference gene primers. This table comes from immunoSEQ multiplex PCR, and its TCRdb copy is limited to in-frame clones, with some not included. Clone size and the V and J calls come from that table; the DNA yielded D and trimming. This table has fewer than 250,000 clones, approximately 80% appearing once. V gene TRBV5-1 combines with J gene TRBJ1-2, with 7 bases lining up with TRBD1. The sequence came from a woman older than 75 with COVID-19, enrolled during active disease. The sequenced sample was peripheral blood. The CDR3 sequence is CASKEGTDYGYTF. In nucleotides, the CDR3 is TGCGCCAGCAAAGAGGGGACAGACTATGGCTACACCTTC.